These T cell receptor beta chains were read from a single sample in a study of a mutant IDH1 vaccine in newly diagnosed glioma. Using immunoSEQ multiplex PCR, the repertoire was profiled, and TCRdb retains in-frame clones only, with some absent. The repertoire holds about 98,000 clones, roughly 89% seen once, with under 0.65% in the top ten. The sample consisted of PBMCs, taken from a glioma patient treated with radiotherapy, temozolomide or both. The receptors here all came from a woman aged 45-59 years with glioma. Both conserved end residues are part of each CDR3.

v_call cdr3_length cdr3_aa
TRBV19 15 CASSMWEDTRKTQYF
TRBV5-1 13 CASSLGRGYEQFF
TRBV15 12 CATSRDVETQYF
TRBV2 14 CASKEWGSNQPQHF
TRBV27 17 CASSSGHGTSGKNTQYF
TRBV27 11 CASTSVGVQYF
TRBV18 17 CASSLAGQGPNTGELFF
TRBV27 15 CASSRGGRIGDTQYF
TRBV9 14 CASSVDRSYNEQFF
TRBV7-8 12 CASSLGSYEQYF
TRBV5-1 17 CASSLALGLAGEETQYF
TRBV28 13 CASSFGQLYEQYF
TRBV6-4 16 CASSAPGTGDNQPQHF
TRBV6-1 12 CASSEGWDKGFF
TRBV18 13 CAGLAGPANEQFF
TRBV10-3 16 CAISGWGGGSMETQYF
TRBV5-1 15 CASSTGTGKDTEAFF
TRBV7-2 12 CASSLRTDTQYF
TRBV27 16 CASSIGTGGFGETQYF
TRBV5-3 16 CARSFPSGMVPYEQYF
TRBV2 14 CASSEQRDQETQYF
TRBV2 13 CASSLQESYGYTF
TRBV28 19 CASSPTGDYLAGEKNIQYF
TRBV6-1 14 CASRSSQGNEKLFF
TRBV9 15 CASSVGGPTALTQYF
TRBV7-8 16 CASSLAGQVANQPQHF
TRBV7-2 13 CASSGQSYNEQFF
TRBV12-5 17 CASGLALASTVGNEQFF
TRBV5-1 18 CASSSAGTSGVNTGELFF
TRBV28 16 CASSPVTGGRTYEQYF
TRBV28 15 CASSQGSGASYEQYF
TRBV10-3 18 CAISDQRLAGGSSYEQYF
TRBV9 17 CASSVAPASGSSYEQYF
TRBV5-1 14 CASSSSGTSYEQYF
TRBV4-1 15 CASRATGVANEKLFF
TRBV5-6 13 CASSSQSDTEAFF